Below are 14 T cell receptor beta chains sequenced from a single sample in a study of OX40 agonist ivuxolimab in advanced cancers. Libraries were prepared by immunoSEQ multiplex PCR; TCRdb keeps only in-frame clonotypes and omits some of them. The table lists tens of thousands of clones, about 85% of them singletons. Sequencing used CD4+ or CD8+ T cells sorted from blood, obtained in a trial of the OX40 agonist ivuxolimab. These receptors came from an adult with an advanced solid tumor such as melanoma, head and neck, liver or kidney cancer.

This clone occurred once. The chain combines TRBV2 with TRBJ2-5; 8 nucleotides match TRBD2. This CDR3 region has 15 residues. Per germline, CDR1 SNHLY and CDR2 FYNNEI. The V gene end was trimmed by 3 bases and the J gene end by 5 bases; junction bases not matched to a gene: 8. The CDR3 nucleotides are TGTGCCAGCAGTGAGGGTAGCGGGGTCACGGAGACCCAGTACTTC. Its translation is CASSEGSGVTETQYF.

The chain employs TRBV5-5 and TRBJ1-1, with D unclear. The germline gives CDR1 SGHKS, CDR2 YYEKEE (reference sequence). The CDR3 runs to 16 residues. V lost 2 bases and J 4 bases, leaving 18 bases between the germline ends. CDR3 loop: CASSFSRVSQGTEAFF. The CDR3 DNA reads as TGTGCCAGCAGCTTCAGTCGGGTCTCTCAAGGCACTGAAGCTTTCTTT.

The chain is built from TRBV18 and TRBJ2-3, with D perhaps matching TRBD1 (6 bases). The germline CDR1 and CDR2 sequences are KGHSH and LQKENI. The CDR3 consists of 14 residues. V lost 3 bases, J lost 2 bases, and 9 bases lay in between. The DNA of the CDR3 is TGTGCCAGCTCACCCGACAGGTTCACAGATACGCAGTATTTT. This translates into CASSPDRFTDTQYF. The full variable domain, its missing parts supplied by reference TRBV18 and TRBJ2-3, is NAGVMQNPRHLVRRRGQEARLRCSPMKGHSHVYWYRQLPEEGLKFMVYLQKENIIDESGMPKERFSAEFPKEGPSILRIQQVVRGDSAAYFCASSPDRFTDTQYFGPGTRLTVL.

CDR3 sequence: CATGDRPRTLGNQPQHF. The CDR3 DNA reads TGTGCCACCGGGGACCGACCGCGGACATTGGGCAATCAGCCCCAGCATTTT. The chain couples TRBV19 to TRBJ1-5; tentative D call: TRBD1 (5 bases). The V end was cut by 10 bases, the J end by 2 bases, with 24 bases between. The CDR3 is 17 amino acids. The V gene's germline CDR1 is LNHDA and CDR2 SQIVND (reference sequence).

The CDR3 DNA reads TGTGCCAGCAGCTCGGGACCGGTGTGGAATGAGCAGTTCTTC. Protein sequence: CASSSGPVWNEQFF. The chain has TRBV7-2 and TRBJ2-1; D may be TRBD1 or TRBD2 (5 bases each). V dropped 4 bases and J dropped 7 bases, with 14 bases sitting between them. The CDR3 contains 14 residues. Germline V CDR1 and CDR2: SGHTA, FQGNSA.

V is TRBV7-2 and J is TRBJ1-4, with 9 bases that match TRBD1. CDR1 SGHTA and CDR2 FQGNSA come from the germline V gene. V shed 5 bases, J shed 6 bases, and the junction held 4 bases outside the gene matches. CDR3 length equals 14 residues. CDR3 bases: TGTGCCAGCAGCCGTAGGACAGGGGATGAAAAACTGTTTTTT. The encoded protein is CASSRRTGDEKLFF. Drawing the rest from reference TRBV7-2 and TRBJ1-4, the complete variable domain is GAGVSQSPSNKVTEKGKDVELRCDPISGHTALYWYRQSLGQGLEFLIYFQGNSAPDKSGLPSDRFSAERTGGSVSTLTIQRTQQEDSAVYLCASSRRTGDEKLFFGSGTQLSVL.

This chain connects TRBV5-5 to TRBJ1-2; TRBD1 might be the D (6 bases). The V gene's germline CDR1 is SGHKS and CDR2 YYEKEE (reference sequence). The CDR3 is made up of 14 amino acids. V lost 2 bases and J lost 7, with 15 bases in between. The CDR3 here is CASSLLQGSGGYTF. The CDR3 nucleotides are TGTGCCAGCAGCTTATTACAGGGAAGTGGTGGCTACACCTTC.

This sequence joins TRBV6-5 and TRBJ1-1; 9 bases are shared with TRBD1. The CDR3 sequence is 14 residues long. Unmatched junction bases numbered 6, after V lost 7 bases and J lost 3 bases. CDR1 and CDR2 from the germline V gene are MNHEY and SVGAGI. The DNA of the CDR3 is TGTGCCAGCACTCGGACAGGGGTAGACACTGAAGCTTTCTTT. This translates into CASTRTGVDTEAFF.

The chain has TRBV30 and TRBJ2-7; TRBD2 is a possible D gene (7 bases). CDR1 and CDR2 from the germline V gene are GTSNPN and SVGIG (reference sequence). V lost 5 bases and J 4 bases, leaving 18 bases between the germline ends. The CDR3 covers 14 residues. The CDR3 sequence: CAWGLGGRTYEQYF. The CDR3 DNA sequence: TGTGCCTGGGGATTGGGGGGGCGGACTTACGAGCAGTACTTC.

The gene calls are TRBV28 and TRBJ1-5, with D perhaps matching TRBD1 (6 bases). V was clipped by 3 bases and J by 0 bases, with 9 bases between them. Germline lookup yields CDR1 MDHEN and CDR2 SYDVKM. The length of the CDR3 is 15 residues. The CDR3 coding sequence is TGTGCCAGCAGTTTCGGGGGCTATAGCAATCAGCCCCAGCATTTT. This translates into CASSFGGYSNQPQHF.

The chain recombines TRBV5-5 with TRBJ2-2; 10 positions agree with TRBD1. The CDR3 has 17 residues. CDR1 SGHKS and CDR2 YYEKEE come from the germline V gene (reference sequence). After removal of 4 bases from V and 6 bases from J, the junction contained 12 bases not matched to a gene. The CDR3, as DNA: TGTGCCAGCAGCCCTTACAATAGACAGGGGGCGGCCGGGGAGCTGTTTTTT. The encoded protein is CASSPYNRQGAAGELFF.

The genes are TRBV7-9 and TRBJ1-1; perhaps TRBD1 as D (5 bases). CDR3 length equals 14 residues. Germline CDR1 reads SEHNR; CDR2 reads FQNEAQ (reference sequence). V was trimmed by 4 bases and J by 1 base, leaving 10 bases between them. CDR3 DNA sequence: TGTGCCAGCAGCTCCCAGGGCTCGAACACTGAAGCTTTCTTT. It translates to CASSSQGSNTEAFF.

The chain combines TRBV13 with TRBJ2-7; D uncertain. Germline V gene lookup returns CDR1 PRHDT and CDR2 FYEKMQ (reference sequence). CDR3 length: 10 residues. V lost 6 bases and J lost 4, with 4 bases in between. Written as DNA, the CDR3 is TGTGCCAGCAGTGAGTACGAGCAGTACTTC. Translated: CASSEYEQYF.

This clone was detected once. The chain joins TRBV10-3 to TRBJ1-2; D remains unclear. This CDR3 comprises 11 residues. Germline CDR1 reads ENHRY; CDR2 reads SYGVKD. V was pared by 3 bases and J by 8 bases, with 7 bases between. In nucleotides, the CDR3 is TGTGCCATCAGTGACAATTACGGCTACACCTTC. Its translation is CAISDNYGYTF.